The 26 T cell receptor beta chains below were found in one sample sequenced in a study of blood T cell repertoires in COVID-19. Sequencing used immunoSEQ multiplex PCR; TCRdb keeps in-frame clones, though not all of them. The profile covers about 300,000 clones, with roughly 90% appearing a single time and about 1.7% taken by the ten largest. The source material was PBMCs or T cells enriched from blood (not recorded which). The receptor source for this set is a woman aged 35 to 49 who had recovered from COVID-19.

The chain combines TRBV6-5 with TRBJ1-6; D might be TRBD1 (5 bases). From germline, CDR1 is MNHEY and CDR2 SVGAGI. Trimming stripped 8 bases from V and 7 bases from J, with 18 bases between. This CDR3 spans 15 amino acids. The CDR3 DNA sequence: TGTGCCAGCCGCCGGCAGGGCATTTCCAATTCACCCCTCCACTTT. The encoded protein is CASRRQGISNSPLHF.

V is TRBV4-1 and J is TRBJ1-2, with TRBD1 matching over 7 bases. V lost 4 bases and J lost 3; bases outside the gene matches: 14. In germline, CDR1 is MGHRA, CDR2 YSYEKL. There are 17 residues in the CDR3. CDR3 region: CASSLQGGGGNDYGYTF. In DNA, the CDR3 is TGCGCCAGCAGCCTCCAAGGCGGAGGGGGCAATGACTATGGCTACACCTTC.

The chain combines TRBV5-1 with TRBJ1-1; no clear D. V lost 0 bases, J lost 3 bases, and 9 bases lay in between. The CDR3 totals 14 residues. Germline V gives CDR1 SGHRS, CDR2 YFSETQ. CDR3 loop: CASSLAGGHTEAFF. The CDR3 coding sequence is TGCGCCAGCAGCTTGGCCGGCGGTCACACTGAAGCTTTCTTT.

The chain has TRBV14 and TRBJ2-5; 7 positions match TRBD2. The CDR3 has 15 amino acids. Germline lookup yields CDR1 SGHDN and CDR2 FVKESK. V lost 0 bases to trimming and J lost 5 bases; unmatched junction nucleotides: 6. CDR3 sequence reads: CASSQERGGAETQYF. The DNA of the CDR3 is TGTGCCAGCAGCCAAGAACGGGGAGGGGCGGAGACCCAGTACTTC.

The V and J genes are TRBV30 and TRBJ2-3, with TRBD2 matching over 8 bases. Trimming at V came to 2 bases and at J to 6 bases, leaving 7 bases not matched to a gene. This CDR3 is 14 amino acids long. CDR1 and CDR2 from the germline V gene are GTSNPN and SVGIG (reference sequence). CDR3 DNA: TGTGCCTGGAGTAGCGGGGGAGGAGCGGATACGCAGTATTTT. It translates to CAWSSGGGADTQYF. The full variable domain, completed using reference TRBV30 and TRBJ2-3, is SQTIHQWPATLVQPVGSPLSLECTVEGTSNPNLYWYRQAAGRGLQLLFYSVGIGQISSEVPQNLSASRPQDRQFILSSKKLLLSDSGFYLCAWSSGGGADTQYFGPGTRLTVL.

This rearrangement joins TRBV29-1 to TRBJ1-1; possibly TRBD1 for D (5 bases). Germline lookup yields CDR1 SQVTM and CDR2 ANQGSEA. Deletions cut 6 bases from V and 6 bases from J, with 17 bases between. CDR3 length: 13 residues. The CDR3 protein is CSVRGLLTPEAFF. The CDR3 DNA sequence: TGCAGCGTCCGGGGACTATTAACTCCTGAAGCTTTCTTT.

The chain employs TRBV18 and TRBJ2-1, with 9 bases matching TRBD2. V lost 0 bases and J lost 5; bases outside the gene matches: 2. The CDR3 has 15 residues. Germline V lookup: CDR1 KGHSH, CDR2 LQKENI. CDR3 sequence (DNA): TGTGCCAGCTCACCACCTAGCGGGAGCGACAATGAGCAGTTCTTC. Translation gives CASSPPSGSDNEQFF. Full variable domain (rest looked up from reference TRBV18 and TRBJ2-1): NAGVMQNPRHLVRRRGQEARLRCSPMKGHSHVYWYRQLPEEGLKFMVYLQKENIIDESGMPKERFSAEFPKEGPSILRIQQVVRGDSAAYFCASSPPSGSDNEQFFGPGTRLTVL.

The chain employs TRBV18 and TRBJ1-4; TRBD1 matches at 7 bases. The CDR3 is 13 residues long. Germline assignment: CDR1 KGHSH and CDR2 LQKENI. J was trimmed by 5 bases and V by 6 bases; bases with no gene match: 3. CDR3 protein: CASSTDRNEKLFF. For the CDR3, the DNA is TGTGCCAGCTCGACGGACAGGAATGAAAAACTGTTTTTT. Based on the CDR3 plus reference TRBV18 and TRBJ1-4, the full variable domain is NAGVMQNPRHLVRRRGQEARLRCSPMKGHSHVYWYRQLPEEGLKFMVYLQKENIIDESGMPKERFSAEFPKEGPSILRIQQVVRGDSAAYFCASSTDRNEKLFFGSGTQLSVL.

This clone was seen a handful of times. The gene calls are TRBV2 and TRBJ1-5; TRBD1 might be the D (5 bases). The CDR3 consists of 15 residues. Germline loops: CDR1 SNHLY, CDR2 FYNNEI. V was clipped by 5 bases and J by 2 bases, with 13 bases between them. The DNA of the CDR3 is TGTGCCAGCAGTTCGGGGGGTAGAGGCAATCAGCCCCAGCATTTT. The encoded protein is CASSSGGRGNQPQHF.

Details on this clone: Germline is not matched at one junction end, which may reflect a read error. V is TRBV2 and J is TRBJ2-7, with 9 bases aligning to TRBD2. The CDR3 is 14 residues long. CDR1 and CDR2 from the germline V gene are SNHLY and FYNNEI. The CDR3 bases are TGTGCCAGCAGTGCGACTCGGGGGGAGCGGGGGGTCCTCTTC. This gives the protein CASSATRGERGVLF.

The V gene is TRBV5-6, the J gene TRBJ1-1, with D perhaps matching TRBD1 (6 bases). This CDR3 comprises 16 residues. V was pared by 2 bases and J by 3 bases, with 17 bases between. In germline, CDR1 is SGHDT, CDR2 YYEEEE. This CDR3 reads CASSFGGRGWDTEAFF. The CDR3 region has the DNA TGTGCCAGCAGCTTTGGGGGCAGGGGTTGGGACACTGAAGCTTTCTTT.

The DNA for the CDR3 is TGTGCCACCCGGCCCGGACTAGATCCCACCGGGGAGCTGTTTTTT. Translated: CATRPGLDPTGELFF. This chain connects TRBV2 to TRBJ2-2; 7 bases match TRBD2. The CDR3 consists of 15 residues. From germline, CDR1 is SNHLY and CDR2 FYNNEI. V dropped 10 bases and J dropped 4; count of bases not matched to a gene: 12.

The chain is built from TRBV18 and TRBJ2-3; weak D call: TRBD2 (7 bases). This CDR3 contains 16 residues. Deletions cut 4 bases from V and 2 bases from J, with 16 bases between. Germline lookup yields CDR1 KGHSH and CDR2 LQKENI. The CDR3 protein is CASSLDGGGLTDTQYF. As DNA, the CDR3 is TGTGCCAGCTCACTGGACGGCGGGGGCCTCACAGATACGCAGTATTTT. The whole variable domain, remainder taken from reference TRBV18 and TRBJ2-3, is NAGVMQNPRHLVRRRGQEARLRCSPMKGHSHVYWYRQLPEEGLKFMVYLQKENIIDESGMPKERFSAEFPKEGPSILRIQQVVRGDSAAYFCASSLDGGGLTDTQYFGPGTRLTVL.

This clone was detected only once. This CDR3 reads CASSLRSQPQHF. The CDR3 coding sequence is TGCGCCAGCAGCCTTAGATCTCAGCCCCAGCATTTT. This sequence joins TRBV10-2 and TRBJ1-5; no firm D call. The V and J ends lost 6 bases and 6 bases respectively, with 9 bases between them. Germline assignment: CDR1 WSHSY and CDR2 SAAADI. The CDR3 is 12 amino acids.

The chain links TRBV19 to TRBJ1-6, with TRBD1 matching 8 bases. V gave up 7 bases and J gave up 5 bases; unmatched junction bases: 4. From germline, CDR1 is LNHDA and CDR2 SQIVND (reference sequence). The CDR3 is 14 residues long. The CDR3 reads CASTRTGNNSPLHF. The CDR3 DNA reads as TGTGCCAGTACCAGGACAGGGAATAATTCACCCCTCCACTTT.

The chain uses TRBV5-1 and TRBJ2-3; 8 bases are shared with TRBD2. The V gene's germline CDR1 is SGHRS and CDR2 YFSETQ. Trimming removed 2 bases from V and 2 bases from J; junction bases left unmatched: 7. The CDR3 is 16 amino acids. CDR3 region: CASSFGGSGDTDTQYF. DNA of the CDR3: TGCGCCAGCAGCTTTGGTGGTAGCGGGGACACAGATACGCAGTATTTT. Full variable domain (missing parts from reference TRBV5-1 and TRBJ2-3): KAGVTQTPRYLIKTRGQQVTLSCSPISGHRSVSWYQQTPGQGLQFLFEYFSETQRNKGNFPGRFSGRQFSNSRSEMNVSTLELGDSALYLCASSFGGSGDTDTQYFGPGTRLTVL.

The chain recombines TRBV7-2 with TRBJ2-3, with 8 bases fitting TRBD2. After removal of 2 bases from V and 2 bases from J, the junction contained 9 bases not matched to a gene. Per germline, CDR1 SGHTA and CDR2 FQGNSA. The CDR3 loop spans 17 amino acids. In DNA form, the CDR3 reads TGTGCCAGCAGCTTACGTCGTCCAGCGGGGGTCACAGATACGCAGTATTTT. It translates to CASSLRRPAGVTDTQYF.

The genes are TRBV7-2 and TRBJ2-7, with 8 bases aligning to TRBD2. Trimming cost V 4 bases and J 4 bases; bases outside gene matches: 9. The CDR3 extends over 15 amino acids. CDR1 SGHTA and CDR2 FQGNSA come from the germline V gene. The CDR3 nucleotides read TGTGCCAGCAGCTGGAATAGCGGGGCGATGTACGAGCAGTACTTC. Encoded protein: CASSWNSGAMYEQYF.

The chain carries TRBV5-8 and TRBJ2-3; a weak D match, TRBD1 (5 bases). The CDR3 is 12 amino acids. Trimming shortened V by 5 bases and J by 6 bases, and 10 bases separated the two germline ends. Germline V lookup: CDR1 SGHTS, CDR2 YDEGEE. The CDR3 reads CASRLGADTQYF. CDR3 bases: TGTGCCAGCAGGTTAGGGGCGGATACGCAGTATTTT.

The gene calls are TRBV14 and TRBJ2-7; 8 bases map to TRBD1. The germline CDR1 and CDR2 sequences are SGHDN and FVKESK. This CDR3 comprises 14 residues. Trimming took 4 bases from V and 2 from J; bases not matched to a gene: 4. CDR3 sequence: CASSPGQGTYEQYF. Here the CDR3 DNA reads TGTGCCAGCAGCCCAGGACAGGGAACCTACGAGCAGTACTTC.

J is TRBJ1-2 and V is TRBV5-1; a weak D match, TRBD1 (5 bases). V lost 0 bases and J lost 5, with 8 bases in between. The CDR3 runs to 13 residues. Germline CDR1 is SGHRS and CDR2 is YFSETQ. The CDR3 sequence is CASSLEPGYGYTF. CDR3 in DNA: TGCGCCAGCAGCTTGGAACCAGGGTATGGCTACACCTTC.

V and J are TRBV5-1 and TRBJ2-3, with TRBD1 matching 10 bases. With 2 bases clipped from V and 4 bases from J, the junction kept 4 bases outside the gene matches. Germline assignment: CDR1 SGHRS and CDR2 YFSETQ. The CDR3 has 15 residues. Written as DNA, the CDR3 is TGCGCCAGCAGCTTTTCCGGGACAGGGGCAGATACGCAGTATTTT. Translated: CASSFSGTGADTQYF. The variable domain in full, with the rest retrieved from reference TRBV5-1 and TRBJ2-3, is KAGVTQTPRYLIKTRGQQVTLSCSPISGHRSVSWYQQTPGQGLQFLFEYFSETQRNKGNFPGRFSGRQFSNSRSEMNVSTLELGDSALYLCASSFSGTGADTQYFGPGTRLTVL.

The CDR3 sequence is CASKGWASGGNYNEQFF. DNA for the CDR3: TGTGCCAGTAAAGGTTGGGCTAGCGGGGGAAACTACAATGAGCAGTTCTTC. The chain couples TRBV19 to TRBJ2-1; 10 nucleotides match TRBD2. CDR1 LNHDA and CDR2 SQIVND come from the germline V gene (reference sequence). With 7 bases clipped from V and 3 bases from J, the junction kept 12 bases outside the gene matches. The CDR3 length is 17 residues.

The chain employs TRBV12-3 or TRBV12-4 and TRBJ2-7, with a tentative D call TRBD2 (5 bases). The length of the CDR3 is 12 residues. Trimming removed 3 bases at V and 4 bases at J, with 7 bases between. CDR3 region: CASSFSGYEQYF. In DNA form, the CDR3 reads TGTGCCAGCAGTTTTTCGGGGTACGAGCAGTACTTC.

The chain combines TRBV19 with TRBJ1-2; TRBD1 matches at 7 bases. Germline V gene sequence: CDR1 LNHDA, CDR2 SQIVND (reference sequence). Trimming cost V 5 bases and J 5 bases; bases outside gene matches: 8. The CDR3 has 14 residues. The CDR3 is CASSPGQLRYGYTF. DNA for the CDR3: TGTGCCAGTAGTCCGGGACAGCTTAGGTATGGCTACACCTTC. Looking up the rest from reference TRBV19 and TRBJ1-2 gives the full variable domain: DGGITQSPKYLFRKEGQNVTLSCEQNLNHDAMYWYRQDPGQGLRLIYYSQIVNDFQKGDIAEGYSVSREKKESFPLTVTSAQKNPTAFYLCASSPGQLRYGYTFGSGTRLTVV.

The chain uses TRBV5-1 and TRBJ2-3; 7 nucleotides agree with TRBD2. The V and J ends lost 1 base and 2 bases, in that order; junction bases with no gene match: 16. This CDR3 is 19 amino acids long. Germline V gene sequence: CDR1 SGHRS, CDR2 YFSETQ. This chain's CDR3 is CASSLLNRGTGGYTDTQYF. CDR3 nucleotides: TGCGCCAGCAGCTTGCTCAACCGGGGGACGGGGGGATACACAGATACGCAGTATTTT.